The 20 T cell receptor beta chains in this list originate from one sample, sequenced in a study of radiotherapy plus CTLA-4 blockade in lung cancer (dated by TCRdb to the late 2010s). The library relied on the immunoSEQ multiplex PCR assay. In TCRdb, the immuneACCESS table is reduced to in-frame sequences with V and J assigned. These tables do not hold every clone; where another copy was compared, an unresolved V gene accounts for under half, and the others remain unexplained. The sample table records some 100,000 clones; nearly 80% of these occur just once. The ten most abundant clones make up about 5.2% of the sample. Material: peripheral blood, obtained from a patient treated with radiotherapy plus ipilimumab. These receptors were collected from a human donor with non-small cell lung cancer who had a partial response to radiotherapy plus ipilimumab.

The J gene is TRBJ2-5, the V gene TRBV27; 9 bases agree with TRBD2. Germline CDR1 MNHEY, CDR2 SMNVEV (reference sequence). Trimming at V came to 5 bases and at J to 5 bases, leaving 12 bases not matched to a gene. This CDR3 is built from 16 residues. The CDR3 is CASSPPGLAQPETQYF. DNA for the CDR3: TGTGCCAGCAGTCCTCCTGGACTAGCGCAGCCGGAGACCCAGTACTTC.

The chain has TRBV19 and TRBJ2-1; 9 bases map to TRBD2. The length of the CDR3 is 14 residues. The V and J ends lost 7 bases and 4 bases, in that order; junction bases with no gene match: 5. CDR1 and CDR2 (germline): LNHDA, SQIVND (reference sequence). In DNA, the CDR3 is TGTGCCAGTAAGGCTAGCGGGACTTACAATGAGCAGTTCTTC. It encodes CASKASGTYNEQFF.

The chain carries TRBV18 and TRBJ2-1, with a weak D call TRBD2 (5 bases). With 4 bases removed from V and 6 bases from J, the gap between germline ends came to 16 bases. Germline CDR1 is KGHSH and CDR2 is LQKENI. The CDR3 length is 15 residues. CDR3 bases: TGTGCCAGCTCACACTCTCTGACTACTACCAATGAGCAGTTCTTC. It yields the protein CASSHSLTTTNEQFF.

On this clone itself: The junction and the germline gene differ at one end; a read error may be behind it. In DNA, the CDR3 is TGTGCCAGCTCACCACTGGGTCCGCAGGGGGATACTGGAAGCACCATATATTTT. Translated: CASSPLGPQGDTGSTIYF. V is TRBV18 and J is TRBJ1-3, with 7 nucleotides matching TRBD1. The germline CDR1 and CDR2 sequences are KGHSH and LQKENI. This CDR3 contains 18 residues. Drawing the rest from reference TRBV18 and TRBJ1-3, the complete variable domain is NAGVMQNPRHLVRRRGQEARLRCSPMKGHSHVYWYRQLPEEGLKFMVYLQKENIIDESGMPKERFSAEFPKEGPSILRIQQVVRGDSAAYFCASSPLGPQGDTGSTIYFGEGSWLTVV.

V is TRBV5-1 and J is TRBJ2-1; 7 nucleotides match TRBD2. The junction had 6 bases not matched to a gene; V was cut back by 0 bases and J by 6 bases. The CDR3 totals 15 residues. Germline CDR1 and CDR2: SGHRS and YFSETQ. The CDR3 loop reads CASSLGSSGVNEQFF. The CDR3 nucleotides are TGCGCCAGCAGCTTGGGGTCTAGCGGAGTCAATGAGCAGTTCTTC.

This clone has a handful of counts. This chain links TRBV19 with TRBJ2-1, with D unresolved. Between the trimmed V and J ends, which lost 3 bases and 8 bases, there was a span of 11 bases. The CDR3 spans 13 residues. Germline CDR1 reads LNHDA; CDR2 reads SQIVND (reference sequence). CDR3 coding DNA: TGTGCCAGTAGTATCTTTGATACACATGAGCAGTTCTTC. Translating gives CASSIFDTHEQFF.

The V and J genes are TRBV10-3 and TRBJ2-3; 8 positions agree with TRBD1. The CDR3 runs 13 residues. J gave up 4 bases and V 10 bases, and 7 bases lay outside the gene matches. Per germline, CDR1 ENHRY and CDR2 SYGVKD. The DNA for the CDR3 is TGTGCCAGCACCGGGACAGGAGCAGATACGCAGTATTTT. This codes for CASTGTGADTQYF.

The CDR3 loop is CASSPPGLAQTDTQYF. CDR3 in DNA: TGTGCCAGCTCGCCGCCGGGACTAGCGCAAACAGATACGCAGTATTTT. This chain connects TRBV18 to TRBJ2-3; 10 nucleotides match TRBD2. The CDR3 has 16 residues. V trimming: 6 bases; J trimming: 3 bases; junction bases outside the gene matches: 9. The germline V gene encodes CDR1 KGHSH and CDR2 LQKENI.

This chain joins TRBV28 and TRBJ1-2; perhaps TRBD1 as D (5 bases). The V end was cut by 4 bases, the J end by 4 bases, with 13 bases between. The germline CDR1 and CDR2 sequences are MDHEN and SYDVKM. The CDR3 loop spans 14 amino acids. The CDR3 loop reads CASSSGGTSYGYTF. The CDR3 region has the DNA TGTGCCAGCAGTTCCGGTGGGACTTCCTATGGCTACACCTTC.

The chain joins TRBV7-9 to TRBJ1-5; D ambiguous. The ends were cut back, 5 bases at V and 3 bases at J, with 14 bases in the middle. CDR1 is SEHNR and CDR2 is FQNEAQ in the germline V gene (reference sequence). The CDR3 is made up of 15 amino acids. The CDR3, as DNA: TGTGCCAGCAGCCCCCCGGGATTTGACAATCAGCCCCAGCATTTT. Protein product: CASSPPGFDNQPQHF.

The rearrangement joins TRBV6-6 to TRBJ2-4; TRBD2 is a possible D gene (7 bases). Germline CDR1 reads MNHNY; CDR2 reads SVGAGI (reference sequence). CDR3 size: 14 residues. Between the trimmed V and J ends, which lost 7 bases and 4 bases, there was a span of 14 bases. CDR3 coding DNA: TGTGCCAGCACCGAGGGGGGGTCGAAAAACATTCAGTACTTC. It encodes CASTEGGSKNIQYF.

This chain links TRBV28 with TRBJ2-7, with 9 bases aligning to TRBD1. The CDR3 covers 15 residues. Germline CDR1 and CDR2: MDHEN and SYDVKM. V shed 9 bases, J shed 2 bases, and the junction held 11 bases outside the gene matches. CDR3 DNA sequence: TGTGCCAGTGCCGATACGGGACAGGGACCCTACGAGCAGTACGTC. Its translation: CASADTGQGPYEQYV.

The CDR3 is CAWSGQASYGYTF. CDR3 bases: TGTGCCTGGAGTGGACAGGCGAGCTATGGCTACACCTTC. The genes are TRBV30 and TRBJ1-2, with TRBD1 as a possible D gene (6 bases). CDR1 is GTSNPN and CDR2 is SVGIG in the germline V gene (reference sequence). V was cut by 1 base and J by 4 bases, with 10 bases left in between. This CDR3 is 13 amino acids long.

V gene TRBV11-2 combines with J gene TRBJ1-1, with D perhaps TRBD1 (6 bases). The ends were cut back, 0 bases at V and 4 bases at J, with 12 bases in the middle. Germline assignment: CDR1 SGHAT and CDR2 FQNNGV. The CDR3 runs 15 residues. The CDR3 here is CASSLDAQGRTEAFF. CDR3 bases: TGTGCCAGCAGCTTAGATGCACAGGGTCGCACTGAAGCTTTCTTT.

The J gene is TRBJ1-2, the V gene TRBV7-9; D perhaps matches TRBD1 (5 bases). CDR3 length equals 15 residues. V lost 4 bases and J lost 5, with 17 bases in between. Germline V CDR1 and CDR2: SEHNR, FQNEAQ (reference sequence). The CDR3 DNA is TGTGCCAGCAGCTCCTTGGGGGGTATAGGGTATGGCTACACCTTC. Its protein is CASSSLGGIGYGYTF. The entire variable domain, with the rest obtained from reference TRBV7-9 and TRBJ1-2, is as follows: DTGVSQNPRHKITKRGQNVTFRCDPISEHNRLYWYRQTLGQGPEFLTYFQNEAQLEKSRLLSDRFSAERPKGSFSTLEIQRTEQGDSAMYLCASSSLGGIGYGYTFGSGTRLTVV.

This chain links TRBV6-1 with TRBJ1-1; D unclear. V was clipped by 0 bases and J by 4 bases, with 9 bases between them. The CDR3 sequence is 14 residues long. Germline CDR1 reads MNHNS; CDR2 reads SASEGT. This chain's CDR3 is CASSEARLFTEAFF. CDR3 nucleotides: TGTGCCAGCAGTGAAGCAAGACTGTTCACTGAAGCTTTCTTT.

The gene calls are TRBV27 and TRBJ1-1; D remains ambiguous. The germline V gene has CDR1 MNHEY and CDR2 SMNVEV (reference sequence). CDR3 size: 15 residues. Trimming took 3 bases from V and 1 from J, leaving 12 bases between them. The CDR3 protein is CASSFLPTGNTEAFF. The CDR3 nucleotides read TGTGCCAGCAGTTTTCTGCCAACGGGGAACACTGAAGCTTTCTTT.

This clone occurred many times. This chain joins TRBV19 and TRBJ2-7; the D gene is possibly TRBD1 (6 bases). The CDR3 covers 14 residues. The ends were cut back, 3 bases at V and 2 bases at J, with 11 bases in the middle. Germline V gene data show CDR1 as LNHDA and CDR2 as SQIVND (reference sequence). The chain's CDR3 is CASSMGQGPYEQYF. The DNA of the CDR3 is TGTGCCAGTAGTATGGGTCAGGGGCCCTACGAGCAGTACTTC.

This clone has a handful of counts. The chain links TRBV10-3 to TRBJ1-3, with D possibly TRBD1 on 5 matching bases. The V gene lost 10 bases and the J gene lost 1 base, with 14 bases spanning the gap. Germline V lookup: CDR1 ENHRY, CDR2 SYGVKD. This CDR3 region has 14 residues. CDR3 loop: CASTGPQSGNTIYF. CDR3 sequence (DNA): TGTGCCAGTACAGGACCACAGTCTGGAAACACCATATATTTT.

The chain links TRBV4-1 to TRBJ2-1; 11 nucleotides align to TRBD2. The junction had 6 bases not matched to a gene; V was cut back by 4 bases and J by 4 bases. Germline V gives CDR1 MGHRA, CDR2 YSYEKL. The CDR3 contains 16 residues. CDR3 nucleotides: TGCGCCAGCAGCCCTTCCGGGACTAGCGGATACAATGAGCAGTTCTTC. Translated, it gives CASSPSGTSGYNEQFF.